This T cell receptor beta chain was sequenced in a study of T cell responses to AZD1222 COVID-19 vaccine. Regarding this clone: The target antigen is unknown.

Study results and caveats: Sampling captured repertoires only after the peak T cell response. Vaccine-associated CD4 TCRs spanned spike, dominant at 160-218 and 743-854. Reportedly, close to half of spike-specific TCRs are directed against unmutated variant regions. The donor cohort was predominantly white British with a female majority, and clonal diversity may have been underestimated.

J gave up 6 bases and V 2 bases, and 6 bases lay outside the gene matches. Germline V CDR1 and CDR2: KGHSH, LQKENI. The CDR3 extends over 14 amino acids. Generated by immunoSEQ multiplex PCR, the TCRdb table keeps only in-frame clones and is missing some. The table has approximately 110,000 clones, over 75% seen once. The sequence was collected from an adult in good health. This sample comprised peripheral blood, obtained on day 0 of MenACWY control vaccination. The V and J genes are TRBV18 and TRBJ1-2; 7 nucleotides agree with TRBD1. In DNA, the CDR3 is TGTGCCAGCTCACCATCCGGGACAGAAAATGGCTACACCTTC. Amino acids: CASSPSGTENGYTF.